The present T cell receptor beta chain was sequenced within a study of T cell repertoires in cytomegalovirus infection. In the study overall: CMV infection plus the matching HLA type was flagged by public TCR beta signatures. The study, taken as a whole, reports: Public TCR beta family frequency separated CMV-and-HLA carriers, including in an independent cohort. The ex vivo response was dominated by HLA-C-restricted CMV-specific TCR beta clonotypes.

Via MiXCR, TCRdb re-called the reads, giving one row per CDR3 protein. This sample has about 130,000 distinct CDR3 sequences, with about 10% found just once. The CDR3 is 15 residues long. The V end lost 2 bases, the J end lost 8 bases, and 14 bases lay between the germline ends. CDR1 and CDR2 (germline): SGHRS, YFSETQ. This clonotype turned up a few times. No antigen is known for it. The receptor comes from a human donor in good health (CMV status not recorded). Some clones in this sample may be carry-over from other donors' samples. Input material: PBMCs. V gene TRBV5-1 combines with J gene TRBJ1-6, with a tentative D call TRBD1 (5 bases). In nucleotides, the CDR3 is TGCGCCAGCAGCTTCGGGACGGTGGGGGATTCACCCCTCCACTTT. Translating it yields CASSFGTVGDSPLHF.